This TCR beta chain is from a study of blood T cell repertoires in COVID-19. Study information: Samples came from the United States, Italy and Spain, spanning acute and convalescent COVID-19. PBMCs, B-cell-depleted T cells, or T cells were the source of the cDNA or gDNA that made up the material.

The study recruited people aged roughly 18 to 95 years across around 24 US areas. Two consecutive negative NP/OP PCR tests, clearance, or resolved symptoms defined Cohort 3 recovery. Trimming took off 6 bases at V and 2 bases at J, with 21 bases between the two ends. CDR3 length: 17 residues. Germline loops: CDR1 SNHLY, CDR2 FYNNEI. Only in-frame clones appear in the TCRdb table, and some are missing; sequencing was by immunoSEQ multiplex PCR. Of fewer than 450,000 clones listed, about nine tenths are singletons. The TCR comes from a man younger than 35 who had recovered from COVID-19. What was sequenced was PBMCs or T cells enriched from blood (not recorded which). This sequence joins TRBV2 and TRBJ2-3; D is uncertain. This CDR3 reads CASRARVLPPSTDTQYF. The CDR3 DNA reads TGTGCCAGCAGGGCCCGGGTCTTGCCTCCCTCCACAGATACGCAGTATTTT.